This T cell receptor (beta chain) was identified in a study of T-cell reconstitution after alpha-beta-depleted transplantation in children. Findings and limits, study-wide: Several patients had high TCRbeta diversity at day 60; it came from surviving recipient T cells and thymic progenitors. T-cell counts and diversity at one year post-transplant came mainly from newly produced T cells. Several hundred expanded graft clones reportedly gave rise to the alpha-beta T cells present about two months after transplant.

This CDR3 comprises 14 residues. The V segment lost 7 bases and the J segment 3 bases; nucleotides outside the gene matches: 10. Per germline, CDR1 SGHRS and CDR2 YFSETQ. Regarding this clonotype: Its antigen is still unknown. A much more abundant neighbour one base away suggests this may be a read error.

It was with unique molecular identifiers that the TCRbeta library was prepared. Each CDR3 protein gets one entry after TCRdb re-called the PCR reads with MiXCR. The sample carries 450,000 to 600,000 distinct CDR3 sequences, roughly 10% recorded once. The receptor's source is a child aged 2 to 10 with inherited bone marrow failure, due to receive a stem cell transplant. The chain couples TRBV5-1 to TRBJ2-7; TRBD2 matches at 7 bases. The material sequenced was PBMCs, taken before TCRalphabeta/CD19-depleted stem cell transplant. CDR3 amino acids: CASALGGDGYEQYF. The CDR3 DNA sequence: TGCGCCAGCGCCCTGGGAGGGGACGGCTACGAGCAGTACTTC.